These T cell receptor beta chains were read from a single sample in a study of OX40 agonist ivuxolimab in advanced cancers. Assay: immunoSEQ multiplex PCR; the TCRdb copy retains only in-frame clones and omits some. This repertoire shows more than 50,000 clones, 75% to 90% found once; its top ten account for more than 10%. This material consisted of CD4+ or CD8+ T cells sorted from blood, taken in a trial of the OX40 agonist ivuxolimab. These receptors were taken from an adult with an advanced solid tumor such as melanoma, head and neck, liver or kidney cancer. Each CDR3 is given with its conserved first and last residue. The order of the fields is clone size, V gene, J gene, D gene, CDR3 DNA, CDR3 protein. A D gene is named only where the DNA matches it firmly. The size of a clone is reported for some rows only, either as once, few or many, or as a class for expanded clones.

once	TRBV5-8	TRBJ2-4	.	TGTGCCAGCAGCTTGGGAATTGGCAAAAACATTCAGTACTTC	CASSLGIGKNIQYF
once	TRBV19	TRBJ1-2	.	TGTGCCAGTGGTGACTATGGCTACACCTTC	CASGDYGYTF
.	TRBV4-1	TRBJ2-2	.	TGCGCCAGCAGCCAAATCTTCAGGACAGTGAACACCGGGGAGCTGTTTTTT	CASSQIFRTVNTGELFF
.	TRBV7-9	TRBJ1-2	.	TGTGCCAGCAGCTTAGAAGGTGGGGGAACCACCTTC	CASSLEGGGTTF
.	TRBV14	TRBJ1-2	TRBD1	TGTGCCAGCAGACAAACAGGGGCGTATGGCTACACCTTC	CASRQTGAYGYTF
few	TRBV30	TRBJ2-2	.	TGTGCCTGGGCTACGGGGACCGGGGAGCTGTTTTTT	CAWATGTGELFF
.	TRBV27	TRBJ2-1	TRBD2	TGTGCCACGACGTCCGGGACTAGCGGGAGATCCTACAATGAGCAGTTCTTC	CATTSGTSGRSYNEQFF
.	TRBV10-2	TRBJ1-1	TRBD1	TGCGCCAGCAGCCTATTCGGACAGGGTGCCACTGAAGCTTTCTTT	CASSLFGQGATEAFF
.	TRBV5-6	TRBJ2-5	.	TGTGCCAGCAGCTCAGAGGGGCCGGAGACCCAGTACTTC	CASSSEGPETQYF
few	TRBV5-6	TRBJ2-3	TRBD2	TGTGCCAGCAGCCCCAGAGCGGGAGGGTTGGATACGCAGTATTTT	CASSPRAGGLDTQYF
.	TRBV4-2	TRBJ2-7	.	TGTGCCAGCAGCCAAGATTGGAGCTCCTACGAGCAGTACTTC	CASSQDWSSYEQYF
.	TRBV11-1	TRBJ1-1	.	TGTGCCAGCAGCCAATCAGGGACTGAAGCTTTCTTT	CASSQSGTEAFF
.	TRBV9	TRBJ2-7	.	TGTGCCAGCAGCCTTCGGGACAACAGCCTCGGCCACGAGCAGTACTTC	CASSLRDNSLGHEQYF
.	TRBV9	TRBJ2-2	TRBD1	TGTGCCAGCAGCCCGAGGACAGGGGGCACCGGGGAGCTGTTTTTT	CASSPRTGGTGELFF
.	TRBV27	TRBJ1-5	TRBD1	TGTGCCAGCAGTTTGGGACAGGGGGAATATAGCAATCAGCCCCAGCATTTT	CASSLGQGEYSNQPQHF
.	TRBV9	TRBJ1-2	.	TGTGCCAGCAGCGTTATGACCTCTAACTATGGCTACACCTTC	CASSVMTSNYGYTF
.	TRBV5-1	TRBJ1-2	TRBD1	TGCGCCAGCAGCTCGGGACAGGGGATCTATGGCTACACCTTC	CASSSGQGIYGYTF
.	TRBV15	TRBJ1-3	.	TGTGTCACCAGCCATAACCTCGTTGACCGAGGGGGAAACACCATATATTTT	CVTSHNLVDRGGNTIYF
.	TRBV19	TRBJ1-2	TRBD1	TGTGCCAGTAGTATAGTCTCGGGACAGGGCGGATATGGCTACACCTTC	CASSIVSGQGGYGYTF
.	TRBV10-1	TRBJ1-1	TRBD1	TGCGCCAGCAGGGAAACCGGGACAGGGATTACTGAAGCTTTCTTT	CASRETGTGITEAFF
.	TRBV29-1	TRBJ2-3	.	TGCAGCGTCACCCCGACAGTAACCACAGATACGCAGTATTTT	CSVTPTVTTDTQYF
.	TRBV28	TRBJ2-7	.	TGTGCCAGCAGTTTCTGGCAAGACTACGAGCAGTACTTC	CASSFWQDYEQYF
once	TRBV2	TRBJ2-5	.	TGTGCCAGCAGTGCCACGGCCATGGGAAATCTGGTGGAGACCCAGTACTTC	CASSATAMGNLVETQYF
once	TRBV7-6	TRBJ1-5	.	TGTGCCAGCAGTGGAACGAGAGACCAGCCCCAGCATTTT	CASSGTRDQPQHF
.	TRBV5-6	TRBJ2-3	.	TGTGCCAGCAGCTACGGGGGAACAGATACGCAGTATTTT	CASSYGGTDTQYF
.	TRBV30	TRBJ1-6	.	TGTGCCTGGGCCGGGACGGATAATTCACCCCTCCACTTT	CAWAGTDNSPLHF
.	TRBV28	TRBJ2-7	TRBD2	TGTGCCAGCAGTTTAGGGACTAGCGCCTATATGGAGTCCTACGAGCAGTACTTC	CASSLGTSAYMESYEQYF
.	TRBV10-2	TRBJ1-2	.	TGCGCCAGCAGTGAGTCTACAACTAACTATGGCTACACCTTC	CASSESTTNYGYTF
.	TRBV2	TRBJ2-7	TRBD2	TGTGCCAGCAGTGAAGCCGGGACTAGCGGCTACGAGCAGTACTTC	CASSEAGTSGYEQYF
.	TRBV7-9	TRBJ2-7	.	TGTGCCAGCAGCTTAGTCGTACAGCCTTACGAGCAGTACTTC	CASSLVVQPYEQYF
.	TRBV27	TRBJ2-1	.	TGTGCCAGCAGTTTACTGCGGGACGGGGAGCAGTTCTTC	CASSLLRDGEQFF
.	TRBV13	TRBJ2-3	.	TGTGCCAGCAGCTTAAGTGCAGGGGGCACAGATACGCAGTATTTT	CASSLSAGGTDTQYF
once	TRBV7-9	TRBJ2-7	TRBD1	TGTGCCAGCAGCGACGGGACAGGGGGTCCGCTGGAGCAGTACTTC	CASSDGTGGPLEQYF
.	TRBV5-4	TRBJ2-3	.	TGTGCCAGCAGCTTGGATCGCAGTAACACAGATACGCAGTATTTT	CASSLDRSNTDTQYF
.	TRBV2	TRBJ1-1	.	TGTGCCAGCCGCCTCGGGAGGGGGAACACTGAAGCTTTCTTT	CASRLGRGNTEAFF
.	TRBV29-1	TRBJ1-1	.	TGCAGCGTTTTGACAGGTGGAAGGGCTGAAGCTTTCTTT	CSVLTGGRAEAFF
.	TRBV9	TRBJ1-2	TRBD1	TGTGCCAGCAGCGGGGGACAGACGCCGACTATGTGGTACACCTTC	CASSGGQTPTMWYTF
.	TRBV4-2	TRBJ1-2	TRBD1	TGTGCCAGCAGCCATGAGCCGGGACAGGGGAGATTTAATGGCTACACCTTC	CASSHEPGQGRFNGYTF
.	TRBV7-6	TRBJ2-1	.	TGTGCCAGCAGCTTAGTTGGCCTCTCAATAGAGCAGTTCTTC	CASSLVGLSIEQFF
.	TRBV15	TRBJ2-7	TRBD2	TGTGCCACCAGCAGAGATCCACTAGCGGGTGGGGAGCAGTACTTC	CATSRDPLAGGEQYF